Below, 17 T cell receptor beta chains from the same sample are listed, as sequenced in a study of OX40 agonist ivuxolimab in advanced cancers. The table came from immunoSEQ multiplex PCR; TCRdb's copy has only in-frame clones and leaves some out. This sample has roughly 54,000 clones, with just under 85% found just once. The sample consisted of CD4+ or CD8+ T cells sorted from blood, taken in a trial of the OX40 agonist ivuxolimab. All receptors derive from an adult with an advanced solid tumor such as melanoma, head and neck, liver or kidney cancer.

J is TRBJ2-2 and V is TRBV9; D is possibly TRBD1 (6 bases). The V gene lost 2 bases and the J gene lost 6 bases, with 14 bases spanning the gap. The CDR3 has 15 residues. The germline gives CDR1 SGDLS, CDR2 YYNGEE. In DNA, the CDR3 is TGTGCCAGCAGCGTGGGGGCGTTAGTCTCCGGGGAGCTGTTTTTT. Its protein is CASSVGALVSGELFF.

The genes are TRBV29-1 and TRBJ1-1, with D perhaps matching TRBD1 (6 bases). With 7 bases removed from V and 1 base from J, the gap between germline ends came to 13 bases. The germline gives CDR1 SQVTM, CDR2 ANQGSEA. This CDR3 has 13 residues. The CDR3 nucleotides read TGCAGCGCCCTTGACAGGAAGAACACTGAAGCTTTCTTT. This codes for CSALDRKNTEAFF.

CDR3 DNA: TGTGCCAGCAGCCGTAGAGCGGGAGGGGACCAGTTCTTC. Amino acids: CASSRRAGGDQFF. This sequence joins TRBV7-8 and TRBJ2-1; 10 positions match TRBD2. This CDR3 is built from 13 residues. Germline CDR1 is SGHVS and CDR2 is FQNEAQ. V was pared by 5 bases and J by 13 bases, with 8 bases of the junction left unmatched.

V and J are TRBV7-9 and TRBJ2-1; 8 bases align to TRBD2. V was clipped by 4 bases and J by 9 bases; unmatched bases: 8. From germline, CDR1 is SEHNR and CDR2 FQNEAQ (reference sequence). This CDR3 has 14 amino acids. The DNA for the CDR3 is TGTGCCAGCAGCTACAACCGGGAGGGTGGTGAGCAGTTCTTC. It is translated as CASSYNREGGEQFF.

V gene TRBV18 combines with J gene TRBJ2-7; D unclear. The CDR3 covers 14 residues. Between the trimmed V and J ends, which lost 3 bases and 1 base, there was a span of 10 bases. Germline V gene lookup returns CDR1 KGHSH and CDR2 LQKENI. The CDR3 DNA follows: TGTGCCAGCTCACCCCCGGACGGATCCTACGAGCAGTACTTC. Its protein is CASSPPDGSYEQYF.

This rearrangement joins TRBV7-9 to TRBJ1-2; 8 nucleotides match TRBD1. CDR3 length: 13 residues. The V gene end was trimmed by 5 bases and the J gene end by 4 bases; junction bases not matched to a gene: 3. Germline values: CDR1 SEHNR, CDR2 FQNEAQ (reference sequence). The chain's CDR3 is CASSRDRSYGYTF. In DNA, the CDR3 is TGTGCCAGCAGCAGGGACAGGTCCTATGGCTACACCTTC.

The rearrangement joins TRBV12-5 to TRBJ1-2; 7 bases are shared with TRBD1. This CDR3 region has 17 residues. CDR1 is LGHNT, CDR2 FRNRAP, per germline. Germline trimming cut 4 bases from V and 4 bases from J; bases unmatched to any gene: 15. The CDR3: CASGSGLRQGALYGYTF. The CDR3, as DNA: TGTGCTAGTGGTTCGGGGCTTCGACAGGGAGCACTCTATGGCTACACCTTC.

The V gene is TRBV7-8, the J gene TRBJ2-1; TRBD2 matches at 9 bases. V lost 5 bases and J lost 0; bases outside the gene matches: 8. The CDR3 has 17 residues. Germline CDR1 SGHVS, CDR2 FQNEAQ. The CDR3 protein is CASSPNPSGASYNEQFF. The CDR3, as DNA: TGTGCCAGCAGCCCAAATCCTAGCGGGGCCTCCTACAATGAGCAGTTCTTC.

The chain couples TRBV27 to TRBJ2-3; D may be TRBD1 (5 bases). Trimming removed 3 bases at V and 0 bases at J, with 10 bases between. Germline V gene data show CDR1 as MNHEY and CDR2 as SMNVEV (reference sequence). The CDR3 totals 15 residues. The CDR3 loop is CASSFVRASTDTQYF. For the CDR3, the DNA is TGTGCCAGCAGTTTCGTCAGGGCGAGCACAGATACGCAGTATTTT.

The chain couples TRBV6-5 to TRBJ1-1, with TRBD1 as a possible D gene (5 bases). The V end lost 5 bases, the J end lost 1 base, and 8 bases lay between the germline ends. The CDR3 has 13 residues. CDR1 and CDR2 from the germline V gene are MNHEY and SVGAGI. CDR3 in amino acids: CASSTGRNTEAFF. The CDR3 DNA sequence: TGTGCCAGCAGTACGGGACGGAACACTGAAGCTTTCTTT.

This clone was observed a few times. This sequence joins TRBV7-6 and TRBJ2-1, with unresolved D. The CDR3 runs 12 residues. V lost 5 bases, J lost 4 bases, and 6 bases lay in between. In germline, CDR1 is SGHVS, CDR2 FNYEAQ. The CDR3 coding sequence is TGTGCCAGCAGCGCTACATACAATGAGCAGTTCTTC. Translated, it gives CASSATYNEQFF.

This chain connects TRBV12-5 to TRBJ1-1; D call uncertain. Germline assignment: CDR1 LGHNT and CDR2 FRNRAP. V was shortened by 1 base and J by 5 bases, with 2 bases between the two germline ends. The CDR3 totals 11 residues. CDR3 coding DNA: TGTGCTAGTGGTTTGGGTACTGAAGCTTTCTTT. Encoded protein: CASGLGTEAFF.

This chain's CDR3 is CASSPSGDSNQPQHF. The CDR3 DNA reads as TGTGCCAGCAGCCCCAGCGGGGATAGCAATCAGCCCCAGCATTTT. V and J are TRBV9 and TRBJ1-5; unclear D gene. Trimming shortened V by 4 bases and J by 0 bases, and 11 bases separated the two germline ends. CDR1 is SGDLS, CDR2 YYNGEE, per germline. The CDR3 runs 15 residues.

J is TRBJ2-5 and V is TRBV29-1; tentatively, D is TRBD2 (5 bases). Germline CDR1 and CDR2: SQVTM and ANQGSEA. The CDR3 extends over 15 amino acids. V was shortened by 7 bases and J by 2 bases, with 20 bases between the two germline ends. The CDR3 spells CSGAARERSQETQYF. CDR3 in DNA: TGCAGCGGGGCGGCAAGAGAGCGGTCACAAGAGACCCAGTACTTC.

This sequence joins TRBV7-9 and TRBJ2-3; a possible D gene is TRBD2 (5 bases). Germline values: CDR1 SEHNR, CDR2 FQNEAQ (reference sequence). The CDR3 runs 13 residues. Trimming removed 1 base at V and 5 bases at J, with 7 bases between. DNA for the CDR3: TGTGCCAGCAGCTTAGGTAGCGAAGATACGCAGTATTTT. It yields the protein CASSLGSEDTQYF.

The CDR3 DNA reads TGTGCCAGCAGTCCACCCGACAGCAATGAGCAGTTCTTC. This gives the protein CASSPPDSNEQFF. The chain is built from TRBV28 and TRBJ2-1; a possible D gene is TRBD1 (5 bases). The length of the CDR3 is 13 residues. V lost 5 bases and J lost 6, with 11 bases in between. The V gene's germline CDR1 is MDHEN and CDR2 SYDVKM.

This rearrangement joins TRBV4-3 to TRBJ1-4; D gene uncertain. The V gene lost 2 bases and the J gene lost 0 bases, with 7 bases spanning the gap. Germline CDR1 is LGHNA and CDR2 is YSLEER. The CDR3 runs to 15 residues. CDR3 nucleotide sequence: TGCGCCAGCAGCCAATCTTATGCAACTAATGAAAAACTGTTTTTT. Protein sequence: CASSQSYATNEKLFF.